The 24 T cell receptor beta chains reported below all come from one sample, sequenced in a study of T cell responses to AZD1222 COVID-19 vaccine. Libraries were prepared by immunoSEQ multiplex PCR; TCRdb keeps only in-frame clonotypes and omits some of them. The table lists 65,000 to 100,000 clones, about 90% of them singletons, with less than 8.5% in the top ten. The input for sequencing was peripheral blood, taken 28 days after the second AZD1222 dose. The receptor set was obtained from an adult who received the AZD1222 COVID-19 vaccine.

The genes are TRBV28 and TRBJ1-5; D is ambiguous. The CDR3 covers 20 residues. The germline CDR1 and CDR2 sequences are MDHEN and SYDVKM. Trimming took off 1 base at V and 0 bases at J, with 22 bases between the two ends. CDR3 amino acids: CASSLSWLVGGSYSNQPQHF. The CDR3 DNA is TGTGCCAGCAGTTTATCATGGCTCGTTGGAGGGTCCTATAGCAATCAGCCCCAGCATTTT.

The genes are TRBV2 and TRBJ1-1; no reliable D call. Trimming pared 3 bases from V and 1 base from J, leaving 12 bases between. This CDR3 has 15 residues. Germline CDR1 is SNHLY and CDR2 is FYNNEI. This CDR3 reads CASSDSGRENTEAFF. The CDR3 DNA reads TGTGCCAGCAGTGATAGTGGACGGGAGAACACTGAAGCTTTCTTT.

The chain joins TRBV25-1 to TRBJ2-4; D unresolved. The germline CDR1 and CDR2 sequences are MGHDK and SYGVNS. There are 13 residues in the CDR3. Trimming stripped 7 bases from V and 0 bases from J, with 7 bases between. The CDR3 coding sequence is TGTGCCAGCAAAGGGTCAGCCAAAAACATTCAGTACTTC. Translating gives CASKGSAKNIQYF.

The J gene is TRBJ1-1, the V gene TRBV7-8; tentative D call: TRBD1 (5 bases). The CDR3 contains 14 residues. Germline CDR1 is SGHVS and CDR2 is FQNEAQ. The ends were cut back, 5 bases at V and 4 bases at J, with 14 bases in the middle. This CDR3 is CASSQNRIGTEAFF. The CDR3 region has the DNA TGTGCCAGCAGCCAGAACAGGATAGGCACTGAAGCTTTCTTT.

The chain uses TRBV11-2 and TRBJ2-1; no reliable D call. Per germline, CDR1 SGHAT and CDR2 FQNNGV. Trimming left V 0 bases short and J 8 bases short, with 14 bases between. This CDR3 is built from 15 residues. The DNA of the CDR3 is TGTGCCAGCAGCTTAGATCCTTACCCTCGGGATGAGCAGTTCTTC. This encodes CASSLDPYPRDEQFF.

This chain uses TRBV6-1 with TRBJ1-1; D unresolved. CDR3 length equals 16 residues. The germline V gene has CDR1 MNHNS and CDR2 SASEGT. Trimming left V 4 bases short and J 7 bases short, with 22 bases between. The CDR3 is CASSGNLGRQDNEAFF. The CDR3 nucleotides are TGTGCCAGCAGTGGTAATCTTGGACGGCAGGATAATGAAGCTTTCTTT.

The chain uses TRBV18 and TRBJ1-2; 7 positions match TRBD1. Germline CDR1 is KGHSH and CDR2 is LQKENI. The CDR3 covers 17 residues. Germline trimming cut 3 bases from V and 5 bases from J; bases unmatched to any gene: 15. CDR3 sequence: CASSPVERGPPSYGYTF. CDR3 sequence (DNA): TGTGCCAGCTCACCGGTAGAGAGGGGGCCACCTTCTTATGGCTACACCTTC.

This clone was found a few times. The gene calls are TRBV6-5 and TRBJ1-5; D call uncertain. V was trimmed by 7 bases and J by 2 bases, leaving 15 bases between them. This CDR3 has 15 residues. Germline CDR1 MNHEY, CDR2 SVGAGI. The CDR3 DNA reads TGTGCCAGCATAAGTTGGCGCAGCGGCAATCAGCCCCAGCATTTT. It yields the protein CASISWRSGNQPQHF.

This sequence joins TRBV3-1 (or the pseudogene TRBV3-2) and TRBJ2-7; D is possibly TRBD1 (6 bases). Per the germline V gene, CDR1 is LGHDT and CDR2 is YNNKEL (reference sequence). This CDR3 is 15 amino acids long. V lost 2 bases to trimming and J lost 5 bases, with 16 bases between them. The CDR3, as DNA: TGTGCCAGCAGCCAAAGTCACGCGGCAGGGGACGAGCAGTACTTC. As protein: CASSQSHAAGDEQYF.

V gene TRBV19 combines with J gene TRBJ2-3; tentatively, D is TRBD2 (6 bases). V dropped 3 bases and J dropped 1 base, with 11 bases sitting between them. Germline CDR1 is LNHDA and CDR2 is SQIVND (reference sequence). CDR3 length: 15 residues. CDR3 protein: CASSIEGGGTDTQYF. For the CDR3, the DNA is TGTGCCAGTAGTATCGAGGGAGGTGGCACAGATACGCAGTATTTT.

This clone showed up just once. The chain joins TRBV7-2 to TRBJ2-7; D call uncertain. The CDR3 consists of 11 residues. Germline CDR1 is SGHTA and CDR2 is FQGNSA. V was cut by 5 bases and J by 5 bases, with 7 bases left in between. The CDR3 sequence is CASSDNDEQYF. The CDR3 nucleotides are TGTGCCAGCAGCGACAACGACGAGCAGTACTTC.

The chain has TRBV28 and TRBJ1-2; a weak D match, TRBD1 (6 bases). The V gene lost 5 bases and the J gene lost 1 base, with 11 bases spanning the gap. Germline CDR1 is MDHEN and CDR2 is SYDVKM. The CDR3 is 14 amino acids. CDR3 coding DNA: TGTGCCAGCAGTGGACAGTACCTTAACTATGGCTACACCTTC. Translating it yields CASSGQYLNYGYTF.

V and J are TRBV2 and TRBJ2-3; no definite D call. The CDR3 loop spans 13 amino acids. In germline, CDR1 is SNHLY, CDR2 FYNNEI. Trimming pared 2 bases from V and 0 bases from J, leaving 3 bases between. The CDR3 DNA reads as TGTGCCAGCAGTGAATGGAGCACAGATACGCAGTATTTT. It is translated as CASSEWSTDTQYF.

This sequence joins TRBV29-1 and TRBJ2-2; 7 bases are a match to TRBD2. Losses at the gene ends were 4 bases for V and 7 bases for J; bases not matched to a gene: 6. Germline V gene data show CDR1 as SQVTM and CDR2 as ANQGSEA. The CDR3 extends over 13 amino acids. The CDR3 reads CSVGGRASGELFF. Here the CDR3 DNA reads TGCAGCGTTGGGGGGAGGGCCAGCGGGGAGCTGTTTTTT.

CDR3 amino acids: CATSVSGTGTGELFF. DNA for the CDR3: TGTGCCACCAGTGTCTCCGGGACAGGGACCGGGGAGCTGTTTTTT. The V call is TRBV24-1, the J call TRBJ2-2; 9 nucleotides agree with TRBD1. Germline trimming cut 5 bases from V and 5 bases from J; bases unmatched to any gene: 5. CDR3 length equals 15 residues. Germline CDR1 is KGHDR and CDR2 is SFDVKD.

This clone was detected a few times. V and J are TRBV5-1 and TRBJ2-7; 12 bases map to TRBD1. The CDR3 consists of 15 residues. The J segment lost 4 bases and the V segment lost 4 bases, leaving 6 bases of the junction unmatched. In germline, CDR1 is SGHRS, CDR2 YFSETQ. Written as DNA, the CDR3 is TGCGCCAGCAGCCCTGGGGACAGGGGGCTTTACGAGCAGTACTTC. This gives the protein CASSPGDRGLYEQYF.

The V and J genes are TRBV2 and TRBJ1-1, with D hard to call. This CDR3 spans 14 amino acids. V was pared by 9 bases and J by 0 bases, with 14 bases between. Germline V lookup: CDR1 SNHLY, CDR2 FYNNEI. The CDR3: CASMIDGMNTEAFF. CDR3 bases: TGTGCCAGTATGATTGACGGGATGAACACTGAAGCTTTCTTT.

The chain is built from TRBV6-6 and TRBJ2-2; D may be TRBD1 (5 bases). V lost 2 bases and J lost 1, with 11 bases in between. The CDR3 runs 16 residues. The germline CDR1 and CDR2 sequences are MNHNY and SVGAGI (reference sequence). The CDR3 nucleotides read TGTGCCAGCAGTTACGAAGGACACCTGAACACCGGGGAGCTGTTTTTT. It encodes CASSYEGHLNTGELFF.

CDR3 bases: TGCGCCAGCAGTGAGCAGGGGAAAGATACGCAGTATTTT. As protein: CASSEQGKDTQYF. The J gene is TRBJ2-3, the V gene TRBV10-2; D may be TRBD1 (6 bases). From germline, CDR1 is WSHSY and CDR2 SAAADI. The CDR3 length is 13 residues. V was pared by 2 bases and J by 5 bases, with 8 bases between.

The chain employs TRBV28 and TRBJ2-3, with 13 positions matching TRBD2. Germline V lookup: CDR1 MDHEN, CDR2 SYDVKM. CDR3 length: 21 residues. After removal of 8 bases from V and 2 bases from J, the junction contained 22 bases not matched to a gene. The CDR3 loop reads CASWAAGTEGLAGPFTDTQYF. CDR3 DNA: TGTGCCAGCTGGGCCGCCGGGACAGAGGGACTAGCGGGACCTTTCACAGATACGCAGTATTTT.

The rearrangement uses TRBV6-2 or TRBV6-3 and TRBJ2-6, with 13 positions matching TRBD2. The CDR3 extends over 20 amino acids. The ends lost 3 bases at V and 0 bases at J; junction bases unmatched: 8. CDR1 is MNHEY and CDR2 is SVGEGT in the germline V gene. CDR3 sequence: CASSYTRLAGGLSGANVLTF. In DNA form, the CDR3 reads TGTGCCAGCAGTTATACCCGACTAGCGGGAGGCCTCTCTGGGGCCAACGTCCTGACTTTC.

This chain uses TRBV6-6 with TRBJ2-1; D is unresolved. V lost 5 bases and J lost 5, with 16 bases in between. The CDR3 covers 15 residues. Germline-derived CDR1 and CDR2 are MNHNY and SVGAGI (reference sequence). CDR3 sequence: CASSLPTTENNEQFF. In DNA, the CDR3 is TGTGCCAGCAGTCTACCGACGACCGAGAACAATGAGCAGTTCTTC.

The chain joins TRBV27 to TRBJ1-1, with 11 positions matching TRBD1. This CDR3 is built from 17 residues. With V trimmed by 3 bases and J by 1 base, 7 bases remained unmatched. From germline, CDR1 is MNHEY and CDR2 SMNVEV (reference sequence). The CDR3 loop reads CASSFWGQGVGNTEAFF. CDR3 in DNA: TGTGCCAGCAGTTTTTGGGGACAGGGGGTCGGGAACACTGAAGCTTTCTTT.

V is TRBV5-1 and J is TRBJ2-7; D is possibly TRBD1 (6 bases). The CDR3 extends over 15 amino acids. Trimming took off 4 bases at V and 2 bases at J, with 16 bases between the two ends. CDR1 is SGHRS, CDR2 YFSETQ, per germline. The CDR3 here is CASSLTRDTAYEQYF. DNA of the CDR3: TGCGCCAGCAGCCTCACCCGGGACACCGCCTACGAGCAGTACTTC. The full variable domain, its missing parts supplied by reference TRBV5-1 and TRBJ2-7, is KAGVTQTPRYLIKTRGQQVTLSCSPISGHRSVSWYQQTPGQGLQFLFEYFSETQRNKGNFPGRFSGRQFSNSRSEMNVSTLELGDSALYLCASSLTRDTAYEQYFGPGTRLTVT.